Presented here are 23 T cell receptor beta chains from one specimen sequenced in a study of blood T cell repertoires in COVID-19. TCRdb's table, derived via immunoSEQ multiplex PCR, lists solely in-frame clones and lacks some. Among more than 200,000 clones listed, roughly nine tenths were seen once. Material for sequencing was peripheral blood. The receptors stem from a man between 18 and 35 years old with active or convalescent COVID-19.

The genes are TRBV28 and TRBJ1-2, with D maybe TRBD1 (5 bases). Trimming cost V 3 bases and J 4 bases, with 9 bases left between them. This CDR3 comprises 13 residues. CDR1 MDHEN and CDR2 SYDVKM come from the germline V gene. The CDR3 protein is CASSFRGFYGYTF. The CDR3 DNA follows: TGTGCCAGCAGTTTCCGGGGGTTCTATGGCTACACCTTC.

The gene calls are TRBV29-1 and TRBJ2-1; TRBD2 matches 13 bases. CDR3 length: 14 residues. Germline V gene lookup returns CDR1 SQVTM and CDR2 ANQGSEA. The V gene end was trimmed by 7 bases and the J gene end by 6 bases; junction bases not matched to a gene: 6. As DNA, the CDR3 is TGCAGCGCGTCACTAGCGGGGGGGCCCAATGAGCAGTTCTTC. Translating gives CSASLAGGPNEQFF.

J is TRBJ2-1 and V is TRBV10-3; 9 nucleotides align to TRBD2. The V gene's germline CDR1 is ENHRY and CDR2 SYGVKD. Unmatched junction bases numbered 3, after V lost 0 bases and J lost 3 bases. The CDR3 extends over 16 amino acids. CDR3: CAISESGGGVYNEQFF. CDR3 nucleotides: TGTGCCATCAGTGAGTCGGGCGGGGGGGTCTACAATGAGCAGTTCTTC.

The gene calls are TRBV7-9 and TRBJ1-5; possible D gene TRBD1, 6 bases. The length of the CDR3 is 14 residues. V was clipped by 5 bases and J by 7 bases, with 15 bases between them. The germline V gene has CDR1 SEHNR and CDR2 FQNEAQ (reference sequence). CDR3 residues: CASSTIQGEQPQHF. CDR3 bases: TGTGCCAGCAGCACCATACAGGGTGAACAGCCCCAGCATTTT.

The rearrangement links TRBV7-2 to TRBJ1-5; D is unresolved. The CDR3 extends over 13 amino acids. Trimming stripped 5 bases from V and 1 base from J, with 6 bases between. Germline CDR1 is SGHTA and CDR2 is FQGNSA. The CDR3 DNA reads as TGTGCCAGCAGCCAAATGAGCAATCAGCCCCAGCATTTT. This translates into CASSQMSNQPQHF.

The sample holds a few counts of this clone. This chain uses TRBV5-1 with TRBJ2-1, with a weak D call TRBD2 (6 bases). Germline CDR1 is SGHRS and CDR2 is YFSETQ. The CDR3 contains 13 residues. V shed 0 bases and J shed 7 bases, with 8 bases lying between them. The CDR3 region is CASSLVAGNEQFF. CDR3 in DNA: TGCGCCAGCAGCTTGGTGGCGGGGAATGAGCAGTTCTTC.

This sequence joins TRBV2 and TRBJ1-3; TRBD1 is a possible D gene (5 bases). The CDR3 sequence is 13 residues long. Trimming pared 7 bases from V and 3 bases from J, leaving 10 bases between. Per the germline V gene, CDR1 is SNHLY and CDR2 is FYNNEI. The CDR3 protein is CASIGQGGNTIYF. The CDR3 DNA follows: TGTGCCAGCATTGGTCAGGGTGGAAACACCATATATTTT.

The J gene is TRBJ2-7, the V gene TRBV3-1 (or the pseudogene TRBV3-2); 7 bases match TRBD2. The CDR3 consists of 16 residues. V was pared by 0 bases and J by 0 bases, with 5 bases of the junction left unmatched. Germline CDR1 reads LGHDT; CDR2 reads YNNKEL (reference sequence). The CDR3 coding sequence is TGTGCCAGCAGCCAAGATGTCCCGGGGGGCTCCTACGAGCAGTACTTC. It codes for CASSQDVPGGSYEQYF.

The J gene is TRBJ2-7, the V gene TRBV4-2; maybe TRBD2 (6 bases). V gave up 3 bases and J gave up 2 bases, with 8 bases separating them. The CDR3 consists of 13 residues. CDR1 and CDR2 from the germline V gene are LGHNA and YNFKEQ. The CDR3 loop reads CASSQRLAYEQYF. The CDR3 DNA reads as TGTGCCAGCAGCCAGCGACTAGCCTACGAGCAGTACTTC.

The J gene is TRBJ1-4, the V gene TRBV24-1; D gene uncertain. The CDR3 sequence is 15 residues long. Trimming cost V 2 bases and J 1 base, with 7 bases left between them. Germline-derived CDR1 and CDR2 are KGHDR and SFDVKD. The CDR3 spells CATSDSGGTNEKLFF. The CDR3 DNA reads as TGTGCCACCAGTGATTCCGGAGGAACTAATGAAAAACTGTTTTTT.

The chain links TRBV7-8 to TRBJ1-1; 7 bases line up with TRBD1. The CDR3 is made up of 14 amino acids. Trimming took 5 bases from V and 2 from J; bases not matched to a gene: 5. The germline V gene has CDR1 SGHVS and CDR2 FQNEAQ. The CDR3 reads CASSRDRANTEAFF. The CDR3 DNA follows: TGTGCCAGCAGCCGTGACAGGGCCAACACTGAAGCTTTCTTT.

The chain uses TRBV4-1 and TRBJ2-3; a possible D gene is TRBD2 (6 bases). Germline V lookup: CDR1 MGHRA, CDR2 YSYEKL. This CDR3 contains 15 residues. Trimming pared 4 bases from V and 5 bases from J, leaving 16 bases between. As DNA, the CDR3 is TGCGCCAGCAGCCGCATGCTAGCGACTAAAGATACGCAGTATTTT. The encoded protein is CASSRMLATKDTQYF.

The rearrangement joins TRBV11-2 to TRBJ1-1; 9 bases match TRBD1. Germline CDR1 reads SGHAT; CDR2 reads FQNNGV. The junction had 5 bases not matched to a gene; V was cut back by 5 bases and J by 4 bases. This CDR3 comprises 14 residues. The CDR3 spells CASSRDRASTEAFF. The DNA of the CDR3 is TGTGCCAGCAGCCGGGACAGGGCGTCCACTGAAGCTTTCTTT.

The chain employs TRBV6-5 and TRBJ1-5, with TRBD1 as a possible D gene (5 bases). The CDR3 is made up of 12 amino acids. Germline CDR1 reads MNHEY; CDR2 reads SVGAGI. Deletions cut 6 bases from V and 4 bases from J, with 7 bases between. In DNA, the CDR3 is TGTGCCAGCAGCAGGGCTAATCAGCCCCAGCATTTT. It translates to CASSRANQPQHF.

This chain links TRBV19 with TRBJ1-1, with 11 bases fitting TRBD1. The CDR3 is 16 residues long. Germline assignment: CDR1 LNHDA and CDR2 SQIVND (reference sequence). V lost 5 bases, J lost 1 base, and 6 bases stayed unmatched. The DNA of the CDR3 is TGTGCCAGTAGTGCGGACAGGGGGCTAAGGAACACTGAAGCTTTCTTT. Its translation is CASSADRGLRNTEAFF.

The chain is built from TRBV7-9 and TRBJ1-1; a possible D gene is TRBD1 (6 bases). The CDR3 runs 14 residues. The V end was cut by 2 bases, the J end by 6 bases, with 13 bases between. The V gene's germline CDR1 is SEHNR and CDR2 FQNEAQ (reference sequence). CDR3: CASSLIKGVPEAFF. The CDR3 region has the DNA TGTGCCAGCAGCTTAATAAAGGGGGTGCCTGAAGCTTTCTTT.

CDR3 sequence reads: CASSLLQGTGNTIYF. CDR3 DNA: TGTGCCAGCAGCTTACTTCAGGGGACGGGAAACACCATATATTTT. The V call is TRBV7-9, the J call TRBJ1-3; D possibly corresponds to TRBD1 (6 bases). The germline V and J ends were trimmed by 2 bases and 4 bases, with 12 bases remaining between them. Germline values: CDR1 SEHNR, CDR2 FQNEAQ (reference sequence). CDR3 length: 15 amino acids.

This CDR3 reads CASSTRLAGGIDTQYF. The CDR3 DNA follows: TGTGCCAGTAGTACACGACTAGCGGGAGGGATAGATACGCAGTATTTT. The chain links TRBV19 to TRBJ2-3; 14 bases are shared with TRBD2. V shed 4 bases, J shed 5 bases, and the junction held 5 bases outside the gene matches. There are 16 residues in the CDR3. Looked up from germline, CDR1 is LNHDA and CDR2 is SQIVND (reference sequence).

V and J are TRBV19 and TRBJ2-6; 9 nucleotides line up with TRBD1. Germline V gene sequence: CDR1 LNHDA, CDR2 SQIVND (reference sequence). The CDR3 loop spans 14 amino acids. The ends lost 9 bases at V and 2 bases at J; junction bases unmatched: 2. The CDR3, as DNA: TGTGCCAGCACAGGGGGCGCTGGGGCCAACGTCCTGACTTTC. Amino acids: CASTGGAGANVLTF.

This chain joins TRBV11-3 and TRBJ2-2; TRBD1 matches 9 bases. The CDR3 length is 17 residues. Germline CDR1 reads SGHNT; CDR2 reads YENEEA. V lost 5 bases and J lost 7; bases outside the gene matches: 14. The CDR3 loop is CASSPGPGQGMVGELFF. CDR3 DNA: TGTGCCAGCAGCCCCGGTCCGGGACAGGGTATGGTCGGGGAGCTGTTTTTT.

V gene TRBV11-3 combines with J gene TRBJ2-1, with 7 bases fitting TRBD2. The CDR3 runs 13 residues. Germline V gene data show CDR1 as SGHNT and CDR2 as YENEEA. V lost 5 bases and J lost 6; bases outside the gene matches: 4. CDR3 loop: CASSQGLFNEQFF. The CDR3 coding sequence is TGTGCCAGCAGCCAGGGACTATTCAATGAGCAGTTCTTC.

The rearrangement joins TRBV15 to TRBJ2-3; 12 nucleotides line up with TRBD2. This CDR3 region has 15 residues. The germline V gene has CDR1 LNHNV and CDR2 YYDKDF (reference sequence). Trimming at V came to 4 bases and at J to 5 bases, leaving 4 bases not matched to a gene. The CDR3 loop reads CATSKLAGGEDTQYF. The CDR3 DNA is TGTGCCACCAGCAAACTAGCGGGAGGTGAAGATACGCAGTATTTT.

V and J are TRBV18 and TRBJ2-7; the match to TRBD2 covers 8 bases. J was trimmed by 3 bases and V by 2 bases; bases with no gene match: 6. CDR1 KGHSH and CDR2 LQKENI come from the germline V gene. This CDR3 contains 15 residues. CDR3 bases: TGTGCCAGCTCACCAGCAGCGGGGGTAGGCTACGAGCAGTACTTC. This sequence encodes CASSPAAGVGYEQYF.